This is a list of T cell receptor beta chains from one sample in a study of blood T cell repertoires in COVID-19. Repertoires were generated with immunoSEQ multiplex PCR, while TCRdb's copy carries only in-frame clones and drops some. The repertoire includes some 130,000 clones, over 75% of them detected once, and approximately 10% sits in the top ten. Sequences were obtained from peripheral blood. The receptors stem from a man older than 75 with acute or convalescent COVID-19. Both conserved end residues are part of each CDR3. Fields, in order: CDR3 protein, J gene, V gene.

cdr3_aa: CASSQDLLLAGHEQYF; j_call: TRBJ2-7; v_call: TRBV4-1
cdr3_aa: CASSLVSVLTDTQYF; j_call: TRBJ2-3; v_call: TRBV7-2
cdr3_aa: CASSSATSGISGELFF; j_call: TRBJ2-2; v_call: TRBV7-2
cdr3_aa: CASSLIPGETQYF; j_call: TRBJ2-5; v_call: TRBV7-3
cdr3_aa: CASSPTGGPRNYEQYF; j_call: TRBJ2-7; v_call: TRBV28
cdr3_aa: CAWSADNSGANVLTF; j_call: TRBJ2-6; v_call: TRBV30
cdr3_aa: CASMGRWVQGTSGSADTQYF; j_call: TRBJ2-3; v_call: TRBV28
cdr3_aa: CASSEYWGQEGYTF; j_call: TRBJ1-2; v_call: TRBV25-1
cdr3_aa: CASSLGQGYTEAFF; j_call: TRBJ1-1; v_call: TRBV5-1
cdr3_aa: CASSSATGYQNTEAFF; j_call: TRBJ1-1; v_call: TRBV5-1
cdr3_aa: CASSQVGQGAMEKLFF; j_call: TRBJ1-4; v_call: TRBV3-1/TRBV3-2
cdr3_aa: CASSTGQSSGNTIYF; j_call: TRBJ1-3; v_call: TRBV18
cdr3_aa: CASSLAYRVNTGELFF; j_call: TRBJ2-2; v_call: TRBV5-6
cdr3_aa: CASSQAGRGAEAFF; j_call: TRBJ1-1; v_call: TRBV3-1/TRBV3-2
cdr3_aa: CASSVTPSNYGYTF; j_call: TRBJ1-2; v_call: TRBV9
cdr3_aa: CASSGEPGNTIYF; j_call: TRBJ1-3; v_call: TRBV19
cdr3_aa: CASSSPTSGLTGELFF; j_call: TRBJ2-2; v_call: TRBV5-4
cdr3_aa: CASSQERGLAGGLYEQYF; j_call: TRBJ2-7; v_call: TRBV4-3
cdr3_aa: CASSRGSTEAFF; j_call: TRBJ1-1; v_call: TRBV6-5
cdr3_aa: CASSPQGVPGQPQHF; j_call: TRBJ1-5; v_call: TRBV18
cdr3_aa: CASSFYDAKSPQHF; j_call: TRBJ1-5; v_call: TRBV28
cdr3_aa: CASSPLQYTDTQYF; j_call: TRBJ2-3; v_call: TRBV18
cdr3_aa: CASSLDLYVYEQYF; j_call: TRBJ2-7; v_call: TRBV11-2
cdr3_aa: CASSVGGNSYEQYF; j_call: TRBJ2-7; v_call: TRBV9
cdr3_aa: CSVRKTTNEKLFF; j_call: TRBJ1-4; v_call: TRBV29-1
cdr3_aa: CASSPTSGREETQYF; j_call: TRBJ2-5; v_call: TRBV5-4
cdr3_aa: CASSYGAARRSGANVLTF; j_call: TRBJ2-6; v_call: TRBV6-2/TRBV6-3
cdr3_aa: CASSDEGHRAYEQYF; j_call: TRBJ2-7; v_call: TRBV6-1
cdr3_aa: CASSANPGQGASGANVLTF; j_call: TRBJ2-6; v_call: TRBV7-9
cdr3_aa: CASSYIGSSYEQYF; j_call: TRBJ2-7; v_call: TRBV6-5
cdr3_aa: CASSTWDSRNTEAFF; j_call: TRBJ1-1; v_call: TRBV19
cdr3_aa: CASSEGGPPYEQYF; j_call: TRBJ2-7; v_call: TRBV6-1
cdr3_aa: CASSLTDNQPQHF; j_call: TRBJ1-5; v_call: TRBV7-2
cdr3_aa: CASRGTMGVYEQYF; j_call: TRBJ2-7; v_call: TRBV6-5
cdr3_aa: CAISGTGGKYEQYF; j_call: TRBJ2-7; v_call: TRBV10-3
cdr3_aa: CASSPTGPSGGLSYEQYF; j_call: TRBJ2-7; v_call: TRBV18
cdr3_aa: CASSAGLATKTQYF; j_call: TRBJ2-5; v_call: TRBV7-3